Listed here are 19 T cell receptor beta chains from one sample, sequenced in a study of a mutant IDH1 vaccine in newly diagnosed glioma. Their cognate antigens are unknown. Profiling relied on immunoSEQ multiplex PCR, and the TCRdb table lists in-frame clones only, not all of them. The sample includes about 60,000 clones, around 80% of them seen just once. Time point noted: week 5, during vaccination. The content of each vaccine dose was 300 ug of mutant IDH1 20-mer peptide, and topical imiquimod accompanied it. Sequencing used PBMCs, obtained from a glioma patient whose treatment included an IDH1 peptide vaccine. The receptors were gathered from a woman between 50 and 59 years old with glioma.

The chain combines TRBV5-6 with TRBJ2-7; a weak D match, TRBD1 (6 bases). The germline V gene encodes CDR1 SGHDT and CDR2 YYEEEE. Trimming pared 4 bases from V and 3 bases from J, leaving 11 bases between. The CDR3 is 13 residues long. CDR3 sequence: CASSPGHHYEQYF. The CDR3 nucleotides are TGTGCCAGCAGCCCGGGACACCACTACGAGCAGTACTTC.

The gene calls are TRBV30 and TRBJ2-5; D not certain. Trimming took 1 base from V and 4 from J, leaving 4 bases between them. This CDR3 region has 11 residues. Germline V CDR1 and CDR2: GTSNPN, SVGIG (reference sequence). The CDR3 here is CAWSERETQYF. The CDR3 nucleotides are TGTGCCTGGAGTGAGCGAGAGACCCAGTACTTC. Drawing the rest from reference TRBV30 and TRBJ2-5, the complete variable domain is SQTIHQWPATLVQPVGSPLSLECTVEGTSNPNLYWYRQAAGRGLQLLFYSVGIGQISSEVPQNLSASRPQDRQFILSSKKLLLSDSGFYLCAWSERETQYFGPGTRLLVL.

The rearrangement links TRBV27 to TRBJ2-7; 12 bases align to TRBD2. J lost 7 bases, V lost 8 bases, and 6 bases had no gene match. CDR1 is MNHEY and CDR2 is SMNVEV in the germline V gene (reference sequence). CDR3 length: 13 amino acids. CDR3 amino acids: CASGLAGLGEQYF. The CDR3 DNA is TGTGCCAGCGGACTAGCGGGGCTGGGGGAGCAGTACTTC.

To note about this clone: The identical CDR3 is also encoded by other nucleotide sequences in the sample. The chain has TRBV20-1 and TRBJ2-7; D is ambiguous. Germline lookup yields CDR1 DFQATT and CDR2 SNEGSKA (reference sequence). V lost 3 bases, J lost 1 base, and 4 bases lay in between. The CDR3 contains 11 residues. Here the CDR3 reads CSASLSYEQYF. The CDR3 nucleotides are TGCAGTGCTAGTTTGTCCTACGAGCAGTACTTC.

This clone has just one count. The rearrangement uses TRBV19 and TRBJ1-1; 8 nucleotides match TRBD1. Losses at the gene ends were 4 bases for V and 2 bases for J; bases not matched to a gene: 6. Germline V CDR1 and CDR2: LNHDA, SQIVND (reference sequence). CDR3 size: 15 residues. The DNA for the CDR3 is TGTGCCAGTAGTAGGGATGGGACAGGAAACACTGAAGCTTTCTTT. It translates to CASSRDGTGNTEAFF. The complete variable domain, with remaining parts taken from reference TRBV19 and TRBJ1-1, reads DGGITQSPKYLFRKEGQNVTLSCEQNLNHDAMYWYRQDPGQGLRLIYYSQIVNDFQKGDIAEGYSVSREKKESFPLTVTSAQKNPTAFYLCASSRDGTGNTEAFFGQGTRLTVV.

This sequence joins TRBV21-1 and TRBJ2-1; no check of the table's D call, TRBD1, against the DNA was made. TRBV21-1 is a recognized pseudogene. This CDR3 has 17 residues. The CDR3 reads CASSKAYGTGELNEQFF. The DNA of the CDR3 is TGTGCCAGCAGCAAAGCATACGGGACAGGGGAACTCAATGAGCAGTTCTTC.

The CDR3 sequence is CASSRGSGGTHNEQFF. The CDR3 coding sequence is TGCGCCAGCAGCCGCGGAAGCGGGGGGACCCACAATGAGCAGTTCTTC. The V gene is TRBV4-1, the J gene TRBJ2-1, with TRBD2 matching 9 bases. The germline V gene encodes CDR1 MGHRA and CDR2 YSYEKL. V lost 4 bases to trimming and J lost 5 bases; unmatched junction nucleotides: 9. The CDR3 consists of 16 residues.

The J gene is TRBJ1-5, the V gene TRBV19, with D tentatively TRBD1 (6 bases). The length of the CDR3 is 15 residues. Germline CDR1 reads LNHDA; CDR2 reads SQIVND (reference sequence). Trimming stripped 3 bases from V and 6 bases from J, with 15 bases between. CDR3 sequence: CASSITGMGGQPQHF. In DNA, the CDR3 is TGTGCCAGTAGTATTACAGGGATGGGGGGTCAGCCCCAGCATTTT.

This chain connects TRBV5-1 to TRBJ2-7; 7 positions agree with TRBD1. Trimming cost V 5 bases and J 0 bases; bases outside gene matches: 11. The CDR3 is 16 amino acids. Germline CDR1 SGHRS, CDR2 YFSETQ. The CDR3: CASRQTLRDSSYEQYF. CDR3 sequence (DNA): TGCGCCAGCAGACAAACACTCCGGGACAGCTCCTACGAGCAGTACTTC.

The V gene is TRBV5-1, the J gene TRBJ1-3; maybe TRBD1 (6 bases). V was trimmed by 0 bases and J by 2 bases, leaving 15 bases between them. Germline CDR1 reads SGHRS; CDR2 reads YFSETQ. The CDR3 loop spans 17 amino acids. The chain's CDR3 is CASSLDPIGGAGNTIYF. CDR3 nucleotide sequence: TGCGCCAGCAGCTTGGACCCGATTGGGGGCGCTGGAAACACCATATATTTT. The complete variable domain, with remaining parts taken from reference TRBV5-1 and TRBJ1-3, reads KAGVTQTPRYLIKTRGQQVTLSCSPISGHRSVSWYQQTPGQGLQFLFEYFSETQRNKGNFPGRFSGRQFSNSRSEMNVSTLELGDSALYLCASSLDPIGGAGNTIYFGEGSWLTVV.

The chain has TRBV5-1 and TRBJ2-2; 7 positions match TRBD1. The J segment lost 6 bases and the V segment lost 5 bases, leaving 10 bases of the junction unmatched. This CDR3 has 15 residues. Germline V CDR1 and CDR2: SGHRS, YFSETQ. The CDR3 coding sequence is TGCGCCAGCAGTTTAAAATCAGGGGGAGCCGGGGAGCTGTTTTTT. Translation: CASSLKSGGAGELFF.

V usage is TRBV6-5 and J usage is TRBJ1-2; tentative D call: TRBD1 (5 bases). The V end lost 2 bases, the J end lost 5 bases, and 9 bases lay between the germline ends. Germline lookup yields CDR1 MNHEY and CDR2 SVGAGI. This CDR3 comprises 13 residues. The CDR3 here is CASSYGGAYGYTF. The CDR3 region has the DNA TGTGCCAGCAGTTACGGGGGAGCTTATGGCTACACCTTC.

The CDR3 here is CASTTQGALSQPQHF. The CDR3 nucleotides read TGTGCCAGCACCACACAGGGGGCGCTGTCCCAGCCCCAGCATTTT. J is TRBJ1-5 and V is TRBV28; 9 nucleotides line up with TRBD1. Germline lookup yields CDR1 MDHEN and CDR2 SYDVKM. CDR3 length: 15 amino acids. V lost 7 bases, J lost 7 bases, and 11 bases stayed unmatched.

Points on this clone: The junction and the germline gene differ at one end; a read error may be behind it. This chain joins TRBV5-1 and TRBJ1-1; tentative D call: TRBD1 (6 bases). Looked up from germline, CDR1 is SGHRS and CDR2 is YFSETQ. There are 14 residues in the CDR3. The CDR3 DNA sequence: TGCGCCGGCAGCTTACTGCACAGGGACACTGAAGCTTTCTTT. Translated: CAGSLLHRDTEAFF.

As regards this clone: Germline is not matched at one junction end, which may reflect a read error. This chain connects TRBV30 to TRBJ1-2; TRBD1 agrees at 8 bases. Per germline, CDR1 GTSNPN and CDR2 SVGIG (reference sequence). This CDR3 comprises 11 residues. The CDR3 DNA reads TGTGCCTGGAGGAGGACAGGGAGACCGGCCTTC. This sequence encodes CAWRRTGRPAF.

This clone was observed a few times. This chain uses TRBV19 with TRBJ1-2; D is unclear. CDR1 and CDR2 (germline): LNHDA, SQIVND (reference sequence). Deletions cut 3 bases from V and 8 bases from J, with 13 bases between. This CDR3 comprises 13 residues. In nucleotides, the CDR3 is TGTGCCAGTAGTATGAACTACGGCCACGGCTACACCTTC. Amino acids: CASSMNYGHGYTF.

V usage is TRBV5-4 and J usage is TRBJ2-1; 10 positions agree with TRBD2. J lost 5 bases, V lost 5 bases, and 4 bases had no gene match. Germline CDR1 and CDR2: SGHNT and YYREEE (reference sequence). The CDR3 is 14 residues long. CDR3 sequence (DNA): TGTGCCAGCAGAGAGCGGGGGGGTCACAATGAGCAGTTCTTC. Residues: CASRERGGHNEQFF.

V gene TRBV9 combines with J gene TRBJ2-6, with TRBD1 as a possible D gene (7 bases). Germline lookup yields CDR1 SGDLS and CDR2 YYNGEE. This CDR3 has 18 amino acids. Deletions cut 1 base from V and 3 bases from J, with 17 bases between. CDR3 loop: CASSVKGQGGVGANVLTF. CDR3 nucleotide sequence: TGTGCCAGCAGCGTAAAAGGGCAGGGGGGCGTTGGGGCCAACGTCCTGACTTTC.

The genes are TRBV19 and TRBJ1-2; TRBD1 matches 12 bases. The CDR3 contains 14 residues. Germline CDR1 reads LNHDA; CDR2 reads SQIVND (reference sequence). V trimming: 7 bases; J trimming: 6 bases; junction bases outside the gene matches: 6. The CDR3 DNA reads TGTGCCAGTACCCCCGGGACAGGGGGCCATGGCTACACCTTC. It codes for CASTPGTGGHGYTF.